One T cell receptor (beta chain) is described in this entry. The data are from a study of blood T cell repertoires in COVID-19. Generated by immunoSEQ multiplex PCR, the TCRdb table keeps only in-frame clones and is missing some. The repertoire consists of some 300,000 clones, with around 90% occurring once and the leading ten covering around 1%. The V gene lost 6 bases and the J gene lost 4 bases, with 12 bases spanning the gap. Per the germline V gene, CDR1 is MNHEY and CDR2 is SVGAGI. The CDR3 totals 13 residues. Sequencing was carried out using peripheral blood. V gene TRBV6-5 combines with J gene TRBJ2-5; possibly TRBD2 for D (6 bases). The source of this sequence is a woman between 40 and 50 years old with COVID-19, enrolled during active disease. The CDR3 protein is CASRLREIETQYF. In DNA, the CDR3 is TGTGCCAGCAGACTCCGGGAGATAGAGACCCAGTACTTC.